The source of this T cell receptor (beta chain) is a study of cytomegalovirus exposure and HLA in healthy donors. The PCR used 60 Vbeta and 13 Jbeta primers. The protocol was immunoSEQ multiplex PCR, while the TCRdb copy is restricted to in-frame clones and leaves out a portion. Its listing shows 150,000 to 200,000 clones. The germline V and J ends were trimmed by 7 bases and 4 bases, with 16 bases remaining between them. CDR1 is SNHLY, CDR2 FYNNEI, per germline. The length of the CDR3 is 14 residues. The sequence was collected from a woman aged 55-75 years in good health and CMV-seronegative. This chain links TRBV2 with TRBJ1-1; possible D gene TRBD1, 5 bases. Specimen: PBMCs. The CDR3: CASTAGVWSTEAFF. In DNA form, the CDR3 reads TGTGCCAGCACGGCGGGGGTGTGGAGCACTGAAGCTTTCTTT.